This T cell receptor beta chain emerged from a study of CD4 and CD8 cells across lung adenocarcinoma regions. CDR3 size: 11 residues. Germline values: CDR1 DFQATT, CDR2 SNEGSKA (reference sequence). The V end lost 6 bases, the J end lost 5 bases, and 9 bases lay between the germline ends. Each CDR3 protein is one row after TCRdb ran MiXCR on the PCR reads. The table records 7,000 to 8,500 distinct CDR3 sequences, 45% to 70% of them present only once. This TCR derives from a female donor with lung adenocarcinoma. The CD4 and CD8 labels of this study may be unreliable. The chain joins TRBV20-1 to TRBJ2-3; no clear D. Sequenced: CD4+ T cells from the center of a lung tumor. The CDR3 nucleotides read TGCAGTGCGACAAAGGGAGATACGCAGTATTTT. It codes for CSATKGDTQYF.